Following are 30 T cell receptor beta chains from one sample sequenced in a study of technical replicates of blood from a handful of donors. TCRdb's table, derived via immunoSEQ multiplex PCR, lists solely in-frame clones and lacks some. The sample contains tens of thousands of clones, 92% of which appear only once. What was sequenced was T cells isolated from PBMCs. The receptors derive from a human donor in good health.

The chain uses TRBV27 and TRBJ2-3; TRBD1 matches at 12 bases. The V segment lost 2 bases and the J segment 6 bases; nucleotides outside the gene matches: 3. Germline assignment: CDR1 MNHEY and CDR2 SMNVEV (reference sequence). The length of the CDR3 is 15 residues. CDR3 coding DNA: TGTGCCAGCAGTTTAGGGACAGGGGGCTCGGATACGCAGTATTTT. Its protein product is CASSLGTGGSDTQYF.

This clone was observed a few times. This CDR3 reads CASSPITGTEAFF. In DNA, the CDR3 is TGTGCCAGCAGCCCGATAACAGGGACTGAAGCTTTCTTT. This chain connects TRBV9 to TRBJ1-1; D is perhaps TRBD1 (6 bases). CDR1 and CDR2 (germline): SGDLS, YYNGEE. The CDR3 contains 13 residues. V lost 4 bases, J lost 5 bases, and 12 bases lay in between.

The V and J genes are TRBV5-4 and TRBJ2-7; D might be TRBD2 (5 bases). The V and J ends lost 0 bases and 2 bases respectively, with 9 bases between them. Germline V gene lookup returns CDR1 SGHNT and CDR2 YYREEE (reference sequence). The CDR3 is 14 amino acids. The CDR3 protein is CASSLGPGTYEQYF. For the CDR3, the DNA is TGTGCCAGCAGCTTGGGTCCGGGGACCTACGAGCAGTACTTC.

CDR3 bases: TGTGCCAGCAGTGTATCACTCGGAGGGGAGACCCAGTACTTC. Translation gives CASSVSLGGETQYF. V and J are TRBV25-1 and TRBJ2-5, with D tentatively TRBD2 (6 bases). Trimming took 4 bases from V and 5 from J, leaving 14 bases between them. Germline lookup yields CDR1 MGHDK and CDR2 SYGVNS. The CDR3 sequence is 14 residues long.

This clone was seen more than once but under ten times. The chain uses TRBV4-2 and TRBJ1-1; TRBD1 might be the D (5 bases). There are 18 residues in the CDR3. Germline V gives CDR1 LGHNA, CDR2 YNFKEQ. Trimming took 0 bases from V and 5 from J, leaving 22 bases between them. The CDR3 coding sequence is TGTGCCAGCAGCCAAGAGGGATTTGGGGGGGGAGGAAGAACTGAAGCTTTCTTT. Protein product: CASSQEGFGGGGRTEAFF.

The J gene is TRBJ2-1, the V gene TRBV19; maybe TRBD1 (6 bases). The germline V gene has CDR1 LNHDA and CDR2 SQIVND (reference sequence). The CDR3 has 15 amino acids. The V and J ends lost 7 bases and 3 bases respectively, with 16 bases between them. The CDR3 DNA follows: TGTGCCAGTACCATGGCTACAGGGCTCTACAATGAGCAGTTCTTC. Translating gives CASTMATGLYNEQFF.

V is TRBV11-2 and J is TRBJ2-4, with D maybe TRBD2 (5 bases). Trimming removed 7 bases at V and 6 bases at J, with 16 bases between. The germline V gene encodes CDR1 SGHAT and CDR2 FQNNGV. There are 14 residues in the CDR3. CDR3 sequence reads: CASKGFREANIQYF. CDR3 DNA: TGTGCCAGCAAGGGCTTCCGGGAAGCAAACATTCAGTACTTC.

The CDR3 is CASSLELNTGELFF. In DNA form, the CDR3 reads TGTGCCAGCAGCTTGGAACTGAACACCGGGGAGCTGTTTTTT. The rearrangement joins TRBV5-6 to TRBJ2-2; D not certain. The V gene's germline CDR1 is SGHDT and CDR2 YYEEEE. The V and J ends lost 0 bases and 1 base respectively, with 4 bases between them. There are 14 residues in the CDR3.

The rearrangement links TRBV7-2 to TRBJ2-7, with a weak D call TRBD2 (6 bases). Germline loops: CDR1 SGHTA, CDR2 FQGNSA. V shed 4 bases and J shed 4 bases, with 17 bases lying between them. This CDR3 has 15 amino acids. The CDR3 DNA reads TGTGCCAGCAGCTCCAGACTAGTAAATCGATACGAGCAGTACTTC. The encoded protein is CASSSRLVNRYEQYF.

This clone was seen a single time. The chain couples TRBV9 to TRBJ2-7; 7 bases fit TRBD2. The CDR3 length is 16 residues. Looked up from germline, CDR1 is SGDLS and CDR2 is YYNGEE. The V segment lost 0 bases and the J segment 0 bases; nucleotides outside the gene matches: 6. The CDR3: CASSVGGSPSSYEQYF. CDR3 sequence (DNA): TGTGCCAGCAGCGTAGGCGGGAGCCCTAGCTCCTACGAGCAGTACTTC.

The CDR3 DNA is TGTGCCAGCAGCTCCTCACTAGCGGAAAATACTCAAGAGACCCAGTACTTC. Translation gives CASSSSLAENTQETQYF. The chain couples TRBV2 to TRBJ2-5; TRBD2 matches 8 bases. Per the germline V gene, CDR1 is SNHLY and CDR2 is FYNNEI. The CDR3 is made up of 17 amino acids. Losses at the gene ends were 6 bases for V and 2 bases for J; bases not matched to a gene: 14.

The chain carries TRBV6-5 and TRBJ1-2, with D tentatively TRBD1 (5 bases). The CDR3 is 16 amino acids. Germline V gene lookup returns CDR1 MNHEY and CDR2 SVGAGI. V lost 0 bases and J 0 bases, leaving 11 bases between the germline ends. The CDR3 nucleotides read TGTGCCAGCAGTTACTCTTCCGAGACAGCTAACTATGGCTACACCTTC. Translating it yields CASSYSSETANYGYTF.

The genes are TRBV7-9 and TRBJ1-4; D not resolved. The CDR3 runs to 16 residues. Germline-derived CDR1 and CDR2 are SEHNR and FQNEAQ (reference sequence). V gave up 5 bases and J gave up 6 bases, with 19 bases separating them. This CDR3 reads CASSPSLGDGDEKLFF. The CDR3 DNA follows: TGTGCCAGCAGCCCCAGCCTCGGAGACGGGGATGAAAAACTGTTTTTT.

The genes are TRBV7-2 and TRBJ2-6; tentative D call: TRBD1 (6 bases). Germline values: CDR1 SGHTA, CDR2 FQGNSA. The CDR3 runs to 16 residues. Trimming stripped 3 bases from V and 0 bases from J, with 9 bases between. CDR3 sequence: CASSLGHFSGANVLTF. CDR3 bases: TGTGCCAGCAGCTTGGGACATTTCTCTGGGGCCAACGTCCTGACTTTC.

The sample holds one count of this clone. This sequence joins TRBV19 and TRBJ2-2; 12 nucleotides match TRBD1. Trimming cost V 5 bases and J 4 bases; bases outside gene matches: 5. The CDR3 sequence is 16 residues long. Germline V gene sequence: CDR1 LNHDA, CDR2 SQIVND (reference sequence). The CDR3 DNA follows: TGTGCCAGTAGTTGGGGGACAGGGGGCTTCACCGGGGAGCTGTTTTTT. Translation gives CASSWGTGGFTGELFF.

This chain connects TRBV18 to TRBJ1-1; D gene unclear. Trimming removed 3 bases from V and 0 bases from J, with 14 bases in between. The CDR3 loop spans 16 amino acids. The germline gives CDR1 KGHSH, CDR2 LQKENI. In DNA form, the CDR3 reads TGTGCCAGCTCACCGGATCGTCGTGGGCTGAACACTGAAGCTTTCTTT. It encodes CASSPDRRGLNTEAFF.

V gene TRBV5-6 combines with J gene TRBJ2-1, with a tentative D call TRBD1 (6 bases). Trimming took off 0 bases at V and 2 bases at J, with 12 bases between the two ends. Germline V CDR1 and CDR2: SGHDT, YYEEEE. This CDR3 has 16 amino acids. The CDR3 nucleotides read TGTGCCAGCAGCTTGGGGGGGCCGCCGACCTACAATGAGCAGTTCTTC. Translation gives CASSLGGPPTYNEQFF.

V usage is TRBV18 and J usage is TRBJ2-7, with D unresolved. This CDR3 region has 16 residues. The germline V and J ends were trimmed by 0 bases and 0 bases, with 12 bases remaining between them. The germline V gene encodes CDR1 KGHSH and CDR2 LQKENI. The CDR3 spells CASSPPAAAGSYEQYF. The CDR3 DNA is TGTGCCAGCTCACCACCGGCGGCAGCCGGCTCCTACGAGCAGTACTTC. Full variable domain (missing parts from reference TRBV18 and TRBJ2-7): NAGVMQNPRHLVRRRGQEARLRCSPMKGHSHVYWYRQLPEEGLKFMVYLQKENIIDESGMPKERFSAEFPKEGPSILRIQQVVRGDSAAYFCASSPPAAAGSYEQYFGPGTRLTVT.

V gene TRBV29-1 combines with J gene TRBJ2-7, with D tentatively TRBD2 (5 bases). CDR3 size: 13 residues. Trimming left V 4 bases short and J 3 bases short, with 13 bases between. Per germline, CDR1 SQVTM and CDR2 ANQGSEA. The CDR3 region has the DNA TGCAGCGTTGTACCCGATCGGGGCTACGAGCAGTACTTC. Residues: CSVVPDRGYEQYF.

This chain joins TRBV4-3 and TRBJ2-1; 11 bases line up with TRBD2. This CDR3 is built from 17 residues. Germline V gene data show CDR1 as LGHNA and CDR2 as YSLEER. Trimming cost V 4 bases and J 1 base; bases outside gene matches: 6. The CDR3 coding sequence is TGCGCCAGCAGCCCCACTAGCGGGAGAAGGTCCTACAATGAGCAGTTCTTC. Translating it yields CASSPTSGRRSYNEQFF.

As to this clone: This CDR3 is also generated by other DNA sequences in the sample. The V call is TRBV5-1, the J call TRBJ2-7; D may be TRBD1 (5 bases). This CDR3 spans 14 amino acids. Per germline, CDR1 SGHRS and CDR2 YFSETQ. V was pared by 0 bases and J by 4 bases, with 11 bases between. DNA of the CDR3: TGCGCCAGCAGCTTGGGGGGTCAGGGTTACGAGCAGTACTTC. It is translated as CASSLGGQGYEQYF.

The chain uses TRBV4-2 and TRBJ2-1, with 11 bases fitting TRBD2. Trimming at V came to 3 bases and at J to 4 bases, leaving 5 bases not matched to a gene. CDR1 is LGHNA, CDR2 YNFKEQ, per germline. The length of the CDR3 is 16 residues. CDR3 coding DNA: TGTGCCAGCAGCCAGGAGGGACTAGCGGATTACAATGAGCAGTTCTTC. It yields the protein CASSQEGLADYNEQFF.

This chain connects TRBV5-1 to TRBJ2-1; no reliable D call. Germline loops: CDR1 SGHRS, CDR2 YFSETQ. The CDR3 has 14 residues. The V gene lost 4 bases and the J gene lost 5 bases, with 13 bases spanning the gap. The CDR3 region is CASSLRARNNEQFF. The DNA for the CDR3 is TGCGCCAGCAGCCTCAGAGCCAGGAACAATGAGCAGTTCTTC.

This chain joins TRBV29-1 and TRBJ1-2; a weak D match, TRBD1 (6 bases). The CDR3 totals 14 residues. The germline V and J ends were trimmed by 4 bases and 4 bases, with 16 bases remaining between them. Germline V gene sequence: CDR1 SQVTM, CDR2 ANQGSEA. The CDR3 loop reads CSVVGRGKAYGYTF. Here the CDR3 DNA reads TGCAGCGTTGTAGGCAGGGGTAAGGCCTATGGCTACACCTTC.

The chain links TRBV10-3 to TRBJ2-3; D is ambiguous. Germline V lookup: CDR1 ENHRY, CDR2 SYGVKD. Trimming cost V 0 bases and J 6 bases, with 13 bases left between them. This CDR3 comprises 15 residues. CDR3 region: CAISESRPSADTQYF. The CDR3 nucleotides are TGTGCCATCAGTGAGTCGAGGCCCTCGGCGGATACGCAGTATTTT.

The DNA for the CDR3 is TGTGCCAGCTGGGCTAGCGGGAGCCGGACCGGGGAGCTGTTTTTT. Its protein product is CASWASGSRTGELFF. This chain links TRBV6-5 with TRBJ2-2, with TRBD2 identical over 10 bases. The V and J ends lost 8 bases and 5 bases, in that order; junction bases with no gene match: 8. The CDR3 consists of 15 residues. The germline CDR1 and CDR2 sequences are MNHEY and SVGAGI.

J is TRBJ1-1 and V is TRBV11-1; tentatively, D is TRBD1 (5 bases). V gave up 5 bases and J gave up 3 bases, with 19 bases separating them. CDR3 length equals 16 residues. Germline CDR1 reads SGHAT; CDR2 reads FQDESV (reference sequence). The CDR3 region is CASSTHLQAGDTEAFF. Written as DNA, the CDR3 is TGTGCCAGCAGCACCCACCTACAGGCCGGAGACACTGAAGCTTTCTTT.

The chain uses TRBV27 and TRBJ2-7; 10 bases are shared with TRBD2. After removal of 4 bases from V and 7 bases from J, the junction contained 7 bases not matched to a gene. This CDR3 contains 14 residues. The germline V gene encodes CDR1 MNHEY and CDR2 SMNVEV (reference sequence). The CDR3 DNA sequence: TGTGCCAGCAGTTGGACTAGCGGACTACTGGAGCAGTACTTC. Its translation is CASSWTSGLLEQYF.

The chain carries TRBV2 and TRBJ1-2; D might be TRBD1 (6 bases). The CDR3 is 16 residues long. Trimming took 0 bases from V and 4 from J, leaving 15 bases between them. Germline CDR1 is SNHLY and CDR2 is FYNNEI. The CDR3 is CASSEALPGGAYGYTF. The CDR3 DNA follows: TGTGCCAGCAGTGAAGCGCTTCCGGGGGGGGCCTATGGCTACACCTTC. The variable domain in full, completed from reference TRBV2 and TRBJ1-2, reads EPEVTQTPSHQVTQMGQEVILRCVPISNHLYFYWYRQILGQKVEFLVSFYNNEISEKSEIFDDQFSVERPDGSNFTLKIRSTKLEDSAMYFCASSEALPGGAYGYTFGSGTRLTVV.

The V gene is TRBV9, the J gene TRBJ2-1, with 9 bases matching TRBD1. Germline trimming cut 0 bases from V and 6 bases from J; bases unmatched to any gene: 4. The CDR3 is 15 residues long. In germline, CDR1 is SGDLS, CDR2 YYNGEE. CDR3: CASSVEGQGFNEQFF. The DNA for the CDR3 is TGTGCCAGCAGCGTAGAGGGACAGGGTTTCAATGAGCAGTTCTTC.